This T cell receptor (beta chain) was identified in a study of T cells after yellow fever vaccination. Study overall: SMART-Seq v4 Ultra Low Input served to prepare low-cell-number fractions. Regarding the study as a whole: Only a minor proportion of clonotypes was detected across both CD4 and CD8 compartments. Among primary-vaccination clones, most reappeared after the booster, at almost 98% for CD4 and roughly 88% for CD8.

Per the germline V gene, CDR1 is LNHDA and CDR2 is SQIVND (reference sequence). V was clipped by 10 bases and J by 6 bases; unmatched bases: 13. The CDR3 runs to 14 residues. TCRdb itself ran the 5' RACE reads through MiXCR, one entry per CDR3 protein. This table has just under 85,000 distinct CDR3 sequences, 13% appearing once. At least ten counts were recorded for this clonotype. This receptor was obtained from a young man who received the YFV17D yellow fever vaccine. V and J are TRBV19 and TRBJ1-1, with TRBD1 matching 8 bases. The material sequenced was CD8+ T cells not binding an NS4B(214-222) dextramer, sorted from PBMCs, taken 20 to 25 days after the first yellow fever vaccination. CDR3 loop: CATRQGPQPPEAFF. In nucleotides, the CDR3 is TGTGCCACTCGACAGGGGCCGCAACCACCTGAAGCTTTCTTT.